A selection of T cell receptor beta chains follows, all from one sample in a study of vaccination effects on CD4 cells after COVID-19. Profiling relied on immunoSEQ multiplex PCR, and the TCRdb table lists in-frame clones only, not all of them. The sample contains 24,000 or so clones, 60% to 80% of which appear only once. What these receptors recognize is not known. The sample consisted of CD4+ T cells from PBMCs cultured with HCoV-NL63 spike peptides, taken before COVID-19 vaccination. The receptor source for this set is a human donor who had a prior SARS-CoV-2 infection. Each CDR3 is given with its conserved first and last residue. D genes are given only for firm matches. The size of a clone is reported for some rows only, either as once, few or many, or as a class for expanded clones.

>TRBV9|few|TRBJ1-2|.
CASSGGGPSPYYGYTF
TGTGCCAGCAGCGGGGGGGGGCCTTCCCCGTACTATGGCTACACCTTC
>TRBV5-4|.|TRBJ2-7|.
CASSNRDGTYEQYF
TGTGCCAGCAGCAACCGGGACGGCACCTACGAGCAGTACTTC
>TRBV2|.|TRBJ2-1|TRBD1
CASSDDRGRSNEQFF
TGTGCCAGCAGCGACGACAGGGGTAGGAGCAATGAGCAGTTCTTC
>TRBV18|.|TRBJ1-3|.
CASSPSGEPGNTIYF
TGTGCCAGCTCCCCAAGCGGAGAGCCTGGAAACACCATATATTTT
>TRBV2|.|TRBJ1-1|.
CASSESGPIQAFF
TGTGCCAGCAGTGAAAGCGGACCAATCCAAGCTTTCTTT
>TRBV30|.|TRBJ2-3|TRBD1
CAWSVGDRGEDTQYF
TGTGCCTGGAGTGTAGGGGACAGGGGTGAAGATACGCAGTATTTT
>TRBV18|.|TRBJ2-7|.
CASSPGGTSYEQYF
TGTGCCAGCTCACCAGGGGGCACTTCCTACGAGCAGTACTTC
>TRBV30|.|TRBJ1-6|TRBD1
CACPGRDRLNSPLHF
TGTGCCTGCCCTGGCCGGGACAGACTTAATTCACCCCTCCACTTT
>TRBV20-1|.|TRBJ2-7|TRBD1
CSASRGTGGEVGEQYF
TGCAGTGCTAGTAGGGGTACAGGGGGAGAGGTCGGCGAGCAGTACTTC
>TRBV7-8|large|TRBJ2-2|.
CASRWLGGELFF
TGTGCCAGCAGATGGCTCGGCGGGGAGCTGTTTTTT
>TRBV5-4|.|TRBJ2-2|.
CASSPTVNTGELFF
TGTGCCAGCAGCCCAACTGTGAACACCGGGGAGCTGTTTTTT
>TRBV18|few|TRBJ1-1|.
CASSPRSVLNTEAFF
TGTGCCAGCTCACCACGCTCCGTGTTGAACACTGAAGCTTTCTTT
>TRBV25-1|few|TRBJ2-7|.
CASSERGGQYF
TGTGCCAGCAGTGAGAGGGGGGGGCAGTACTTC
>TRBV19|.|TRBJ2-5|TRBD2
CASSIAGTSGKETQYF
TGTGCCAGTAGTATAGCTGGGACTAGCGGCAAAGAGACCCAGTACTTC
>TRBV5-1|.|TRBJ2-5|TRBD2
CASSPGAGGETQYF
TGCGCCAGCAGCCCCGGGGCGGGGGGGGAGACCCAGTACTTC
>TRBV7-2|.|TRBJ2-7|.
CASSPDRDPRAYEQYF
TGTGCCAGCAGCCCAGACCGGGACCCCCGGGCTTACGAGCAGTACTTC
>TRBV6-5|.|TRBJ2-2|.
CASSFSRNTGELFF
TGTGCCAGCAGTTTTAGCCGGAACACCGGGGAGCTGTTTTTT
>TRBV7-9|.|TRBJ2-2|.
CASSRRVAAGELFF
TGTGCCAGCAGCCGACGGGTTGCAGCCGGGGAGCTGTTTTTT
>TRBV9|.|TRBJ1-1|.
CASSVDTSRETEAFF
TGTGCCAGCAGCGTAGACACATCCCGGGAGACTGAAGCTTTCTTT
>TRBV6-5|.|TRBJ2-7|TRBD2
CASSASGGGNEQYF
TGTGCCAGCTCAGCTAGCGGGGGCGGGAACGAGCAGTACTTC
>TRBV11-3|.|TRBJ1-1|.
CASSFGQGKNTEAFF
TGTGCCAGCAGCTTTGGGCAGGGCAAGAACACTGAAGCTTTCTTT
>TRBV25-1|once|TRBJ2-3|TRBD2
CASSGLSGGATDTQYF
TGTGCCAGCAGTGGATTATCGGGGGGGGCAACAGATACGCAGTATTTT
>TRBV11-3|.|TRBJ1-6|.
CASSLVLGHLSSPLHF
TGTGCCAGCAGCTTAGTATTAGGGCACCTCTCTTCACCCCTCCACTTT
>TRBV18|.|TRBJ1-1|TRBD1
CASSPLDRGRIRNTEAFF
TGTGCCAGCTCACCACTCGACAGGGGGCGAATCCGGAACACTGAAGCTTTCTTT
>TRBV6-5|.|TRBJ2-3|TRBD2
CASRTSGVRDTQYF
TGTGCCAGCCGAACTAGCGGGGTTCGGGATACGCAGTATTTT
>TRBV10-3|once|TRBJ2-7|TRBD1
CAISGIWTGIDEQYF
TGTGCCATCAGTGGAATCTGGACAGGGATCGACGAGCAGTACTTC
>TRBV19|.|TRBJ2-7|.
CASSISGRGAIFGEQYF
TGTGCCAGTAGTATAAGTGGAAGGGGGGCCATCTTTGGAGAGCAGTACTTC
>TRBV10-3|.|TRBJ1-6|TRBD1
CAISRGQQYNSPLHF
TGTGCCATCAGCCGGGGACAGCAATATAATTCACCCCTCCACTTT
>TRBV5-1|.|TRBJ1-1|TRBD1
CASSANRGLGSTEAFF
TGCGCCAGCAGCGCCAACAGGGGGCTTGGGAGCACTGAAGCTTTCTTT
>TRBV9|.|TRBJ1-5|.
CASSDSDEIVGRPVYPESNQPQHF
TGTGCCAGCAGCGACTCAGATGAAATAGTGGGGCGACCGGTTTATCCGGAAAGCAATCAGCCCCAGCATTTT
>TRBV4-2|.|TRBJ2-1|.
CASSQETGRSYNEQFF
TGTGCCAGCAGCCAAGAGACGGGACGATCATACAATGAGCAGTTCTTC
>TRBV7-8|.|TRBJ1-4|TRBD1
CASSLDTGGRNEKLFF
TGTGCCAGCAGCTTAGACACAGGGGGCAGGAATGAAAAACTGTTTTTT
>TRBV5-1|.|TRBJ2-5|TRBD2
CASSLTSGGEETQYF
TGCGCCAGCAGCTTGACTAGCGGGGGGGAGGAGACCCAGTACTTC
>TRBV27|.|TRBJ2-5|TRBD2
CASSKNLASGGEETQYF
TGTGCCAGCAGTAAAAACTTGGCTAGCGGGGGGGAAGAGACCCAGTACTTC
>TRBV7-2|few|TRBJ2-7|TRBD2
CASSLGLAGDDEQYF
TGTGCCAGCAGCTTAGGGCTAGCGGGAGATGACGAGCAGTACTTC
>TRBV5-1|few|TRBJ2-7|TRBD1
CASSLGTGGFYEQYF
TGCGCCAGCAGCTTGGGGACAGGGGGATTTTACGAGCAGTACTTC
>TRBV7-6|.|TRBJ2-1|.
CASSGWGLGGSYNEQFF
TGTGCCAGCAGCGGATGGGGTTTAGGGGGTTCCTACAATGAGCAGTTCTTC
>TRBV4-3|.|TRBJ2-7|TRBD2
CASSQDSSGASYEQYF
TGCGCCAGCAGCCAAGACTCTAGCGGGGCATCCTACGAGCAGTACTTC
>TRBV3-1/TRBV3-2|.|TRBJ1-1|TRBD1
CASSPWGSGGFEAFF
TGTGCCAGCAGCCCTTGGGGGTCAGGGGGCTTTGAAGCTTTCTTT
>TRBV5-1|few|TRBJ1-1|.
CASRGQGKAAFF
TGCGCCAGCAGGGGGCAGGGGAAAGCGGCTTTCTTT